Included here is one TCR beta chain sequence, with context. This sample stems from a study of blood T cell repertoires in COVID-19. Produced via immunoSEQ multiplex PCR; TCRdb's table is partial and in-frame only. The sample includes 150,000 to 200,000 clones, 87% of them seen just once. The germline V gene encodes CDR1 SGHVS and CDR2 FNYEAQ. V shed 8 bases and J shed 3 bases, with 16 bases lying between them. The CDR3 has 15 residues. This clonotype was obtained from a man aged 60 to 69 with active or convalescent COVID-19. The sequenced sample consisted of peripheral blood. The chain carries TRBV7-6 and TRBJ1-4, with a weak D call TRBD1 (5 bases). DNA for the CDR3: TGTGCCAGCCATTTATCGACAGCCTCTAATGAAAAACTGTTTTTT. The encoded protein is CASHLSTASNEKLFF.